Sequencing of this TCR beta chain was carried out in a study of control samples from healthy donors and cancer patients. The CDR3 covers 14 residues. J gave up 6 bases and V 1 base, and 3 bases lay outside the gene matches. Looked up from germline, CDR1 is LNHNV and CDR2 is YYDKDF (reference sequence). Method: immunoSEQ multiplex PCR; TCRdb's copy keeps in-frame clones and lacks some. This table holds 150,000 or so clones, around nine tenths found once. V and J are TRBV15 and TRBJ2-7, with TRBD1 matching over 10 bases. Material: blood. The origin of this receptor is a man between 18 and 29 years old in good health. The chain's CDR3 is CATSRVRTGGEQYF. For the CDR3, the DNA is TGTGCCACCAGCAGAGTACGGACAGGGGGCGAGCAGTACTTC.